What follows are 3 T cell receptor beta chains derived from one specimen sequenced in a study of early T cells in non-severe SARS-CoV-2 infection (dated by TCRdb to about 2021). Library preparation was by 5' RACE. Reads for this sample came from a NextSeq 500. TCRdb took the public reads, trimmed them with fastp at Q25, ran MiXCR for clone calling and kept in-frame beta chains. Each CDR3 protein appears once, grouped with its most common genes and DNA. The sample table holds about 62,000 distinct CDR3 sequences, of which 8% to 10% were seen once. The ten largest account for approximately 1.1% of the sample. The specimen sequenced was whole blood. The receptors originated from an adult who was a healthcare worker with PCR-confirmed SARS-CoV-2 infection or an uninfected control (not recorded which).

The chain employs TRBV12-3 or TRBV12-4 and TRBJ1-1, with D possibly matching TRBD1 (5 bases). CDR3 length: 14 amino acids. V gave up 1 base and J gave up 12 bases, with 18 bases separating them. CDR3 nucleotide sequence: TGTGCCAGCAGTTTAGGTAGGCAGGGAGGGCTACCTTTCTTT. Its protein is CASSLGRQGGLPFF.

V and J are TRBV29-1 and TRBJ2-3; 9 bases align to TRBD2. Losses at the gene ends were 5 bases for V and 0 bases for J; bases not matched to a gene: 6. This CDR3 contains 15 residues. Germline-derived CDR1 and CDR2 are SQVTM and ANQGSEA. The CDR3 DNA reads TGCAGCGTTCGACTAGCGGCCCATAGCACAGATACGCAGTATTTT. Translated, it gives CSVRLAAHSTDTQYF.

This clonotype was counted many times. The rearrangement links TRBV11-2 to TRBJ2-3; D gene unclear. The V and J ends lost 1 base and 4 bases respectively, with 6 bases between them. The V gene's germline CDR1 is SGHAT and CDR2 FQNNGV. This CDR3 is built from 13 residues. The CDR3 nucleotides are TGTGCCAGCAGCTTAGTTCCCCCAGATACGCAGTATTTT. It encodes CASSLVPPDTQYF.